The next 3 T cell receptor beta chains were all read from a single sample in a study of T cells in narcolepsy. Clones were sequenced by immunoSEQ multiplex PCR, and TCRdb holds only the in-frame ones, with some missing. The sample includes approximately 28,000 clones, roughly 80% of them seen just once. Sequencing input: memory (CD45RA-) CD4+ T cells from blood. These TCRs come from a human donor in good health.

The chain joins TRBV7-3 to TRBJ2-7; a possible D gene is TRBD2 (6 bases). CDR1 is SGHTA, CDR2 FQGTGA, per germline. Trimming stripped 5 bases from V and 1 base from J, with 18 bases between. The CDR3 consists of 16 residues. The CDR3 nucleotides read TGTGCCAGCAGCCAAGCGGGCGGCTCCGTATCCTACGAGCAGTACTTC. Encoded protein: CASSQAGGSVSYEQYF.

A single count supports this clone. Other nucleotide sequences in the sample specify the same CDR3. This rearrangement joins TRBV5-1 to TRBJ2-5; D remains unclear. Trimming took 0 bases from V and 4 from J, leaving 7 bases between them. Looked up from germline, CDR1 is SGHRS and CDR2 is YFSETQ. The CDR3 consists of 13 residues. The CDR3 region is CASSLALGETQYF. CDR3 nucleotide sequence: TGCGCCAGCAGCTTGGCCCTGGGAGAGACCCAGTACTTC.

The chain is built from TRBV29-1 and TRBJ1-2; TRBD1 is a possible D gene (6 bases). Germline V gene sequence: CDR1 SQVTM, CDR2 ANQGSEA. V was clipped by 1 base and J by 2 bases, with 17 bases between them. This CDR3 comprises 16 residues. This CDR3 is CSVEVDRGGGNYGYTF. The CDR3 DNA reads TGCAGCGTTGAAGTGGATAGGGGAGGGGGGAACTATGGCTACACCTTC.